The subject of this entry is one T cell receptor (beta chain). The antigen remains undetermined. The data belong to a study of cytomegalovirus exposure and HLA in healthy donors. General study results and limits: TCR beta chains associated with HLA were, in a later analysis, more clonally expanded than equally common others. Presence/absence analyses assumed roughly uniform sequencing depth across donors.

The length of the CDR3 is 13 residues. In germline, CDR1 is MDHEN, CDR2 SYDVKM. V lost 6 bases to trimming and J lost 5 bases; unmatched junction nucleotides: 5. The PCR made use of 60 Vbeta and 13 Jbeta primers. Per the authors' pipeline: There were around 80 million unique TCR beta chains by a later count, and about 12 million of them were shared. TCRdb keeps only in-frame clones here, not all; method: immunoSEQ multiplex PCR. D and trimming were read from the DNA, whereas the V and J calls and clone size are those reported in that table. The sample lists about 98,000 clones; roughly four fifths were seen once.

The sequence derives from a female donor in good health and CMV-seropositive. The sequencing sample was made of PBMCs. The chain carries TRBV28 and TRBJ2-3, with 7 positions matching TRBD1. The CDR3 coding sequence is TGTGCCAGCAGACCTGGACAGGAAGATACGCAGTATTTT. This translates into CASRPGQEDTQYF.